This T cell receptor beta chain was sequenced in a study of blood T cell repertoires in COVID-19. Under the authors' procedure: Estimated nucleated cell counts came from reference gene primer amplification. Assay: immunoSEQ multiplex PCR; the TCRdb copy retains only in-frame clones and omits some. V and J calls and clone size are given by that table; D and trimming were obtained from the DNA. The sample has about 80,000 clones, 78% seen once; the top ten hold about 16%. The CDR3 totals 16 residues. Germline CDR1 and CDR2: SGHNT and YENEEA. J was trimmed by 4 bases and V by 5 bases; bases with no gene match: 10.

The source of this sequence is a human donor in a cohort sampled during active COVID-19. The rearrangement uses TRBV11-3 and TRBJ2-7; the match to TRBD2 covers 11 bases. The source material was peripheral blood. The CDR3 DNA reads TGTGCCAGCAGCCCCCGAGTAGCGGGAGGGCCTTACGAGCAGTACGTC. The encoded protein is CASSPRVAGGPYEQYV.